This TCR beta chain was obtained from a study of T cells in Graves' hyperthyroidism and ophthalmopathy. This clonotype was seen ten or more times. Using RNA transcripts as the source, TCR beta CDR3 regions were amplified. During a first-round RT-PCR of the TCR CDR3, the HTBI primer set was used. Via MiXCR, TCRdb re-called the multiplex PCR reads, giving one row per CDR3 protein. The data contain more than 350,000 distinct CDR3 sequences, more than 14% of them singletons. Germline CDR1 reads MNHNS; CDR2 reads SASEGT. Deletions cut 5 bases from V and 3 bases from J, with 14 bases between. CDR3 size: 14 residues.

This rearrangement joins TRBV6-1 to TRBJ2-7; tentatively, D is TRBD1 or TRBD2 (5 bases each). This receptor was taken from a woman aged 25 to 39 with Graves' ophthalmopathy. The specimen was blood. CDR3 region: CASSQGPGSYEQYF. DNA of the CDR3: TGTGCCAGCAGTCAGGGTCCAGGGAGCTACGAGCAGTACTTC.